This T cell receptor (beta chain) was recovered during a study of blood T cells in healthy people across ages. Through a sample-barcoded 5' primer and a J-beta primer mix, a second PCR was run for roughly 6 to 12 cycles. TCRdb recomputed calls from the 5' RACE reads with MiXCR, one row per CDR3 protein. This repertoire shows around 1,500,000 distinct CDR3 sequences, 28% found once; its top ten account for about 7.7%. General study points: A strong correlation was seen between TCR beta diversity and naive T cell percentage. Calculation of diversity from one million T cells yielded estimates considered to be underestimates.

This clonotype was detected ten times or more. Its target is not known. PBMCs were isolated at a quantity of at least 6.5 million per sample. Sequences were obtained from blood. This TCR derives from a woman aged 30 to 39 in good health.

The CDR3 is CASSLASSGYSGYTF. The CDR3 DNA sequence: TGTGCCAGCAGCTTGGCCTCATCGGGGTATTCTGGCTACACCTTC. V and J are TRBV5-5 and TRBJ1-2, with unresolved D. The CDR3 is 15 amino acids. V lost 0 bases and J lost 7, with 16 bases in between. CDR1 is SGHKS, CDR2 YYEKEE, per germline (reference sequence).